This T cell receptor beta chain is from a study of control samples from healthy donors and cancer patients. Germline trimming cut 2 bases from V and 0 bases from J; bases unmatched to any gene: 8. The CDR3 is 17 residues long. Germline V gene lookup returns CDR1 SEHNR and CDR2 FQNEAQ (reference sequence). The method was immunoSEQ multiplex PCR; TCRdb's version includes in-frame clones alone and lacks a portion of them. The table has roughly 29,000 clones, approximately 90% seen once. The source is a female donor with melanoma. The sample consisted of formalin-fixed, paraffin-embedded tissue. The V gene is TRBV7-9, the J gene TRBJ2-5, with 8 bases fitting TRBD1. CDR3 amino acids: CASSLIAGGFNQETQYF. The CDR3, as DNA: TGTGCCAGCAGCTTAATCGCAGGGGGCTTTAACCAAGAGACCCAGTACTTC.